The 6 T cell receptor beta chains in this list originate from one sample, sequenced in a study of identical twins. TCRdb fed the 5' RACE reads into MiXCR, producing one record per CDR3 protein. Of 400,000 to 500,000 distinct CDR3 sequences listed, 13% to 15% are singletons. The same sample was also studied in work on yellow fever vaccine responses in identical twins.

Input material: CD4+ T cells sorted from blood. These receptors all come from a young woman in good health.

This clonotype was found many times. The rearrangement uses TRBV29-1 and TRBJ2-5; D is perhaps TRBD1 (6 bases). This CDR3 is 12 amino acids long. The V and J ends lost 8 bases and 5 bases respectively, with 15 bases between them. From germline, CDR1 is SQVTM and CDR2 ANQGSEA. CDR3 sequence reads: CSSLQGPETQYF. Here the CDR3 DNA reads TGCAGCTCACTCCAGGGGCCGGAGACCCAGTACTTC.

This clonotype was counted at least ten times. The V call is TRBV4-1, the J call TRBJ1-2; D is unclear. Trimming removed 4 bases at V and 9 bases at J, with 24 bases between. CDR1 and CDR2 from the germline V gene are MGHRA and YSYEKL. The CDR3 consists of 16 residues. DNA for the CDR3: TGCGCCAGCAGCCGCACGGAAAGATCCGGTTCCCCCCGCTACACCTTC. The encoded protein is CASSRTERSGSPRYTF.

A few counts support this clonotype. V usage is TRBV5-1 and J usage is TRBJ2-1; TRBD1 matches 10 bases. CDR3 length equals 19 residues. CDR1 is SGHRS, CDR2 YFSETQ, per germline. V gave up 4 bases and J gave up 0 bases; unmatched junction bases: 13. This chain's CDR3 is CASSGRDRGSPSSYNEQFF. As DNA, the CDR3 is TGCGCCAGCAGCGGCCGGGACAGGGGCTCTCCTAGCTCCTACAATGAGCAGTTCTTC.

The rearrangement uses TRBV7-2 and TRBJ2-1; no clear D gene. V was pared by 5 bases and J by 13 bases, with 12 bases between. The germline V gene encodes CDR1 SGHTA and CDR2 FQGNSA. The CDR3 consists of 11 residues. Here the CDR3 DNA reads TGTGCCAGCAGCCTCAGCCTGGCCCAGTTCTTC. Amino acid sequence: CASSLSLAQFF.

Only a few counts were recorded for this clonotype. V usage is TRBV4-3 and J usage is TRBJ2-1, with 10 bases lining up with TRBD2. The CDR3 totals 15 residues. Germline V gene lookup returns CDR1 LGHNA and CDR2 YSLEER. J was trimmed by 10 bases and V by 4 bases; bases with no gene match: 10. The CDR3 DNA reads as TGCGCCAGCAGCCGAGTAGCGGGAGGCCCCAGGGAGCAGTTCTTC. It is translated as CASSRVAGGPREQFF.

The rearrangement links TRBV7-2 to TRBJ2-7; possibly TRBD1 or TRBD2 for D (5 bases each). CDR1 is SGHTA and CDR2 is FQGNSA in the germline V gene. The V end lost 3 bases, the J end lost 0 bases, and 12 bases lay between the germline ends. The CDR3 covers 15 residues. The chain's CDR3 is CASSFYGTLSYEQYF. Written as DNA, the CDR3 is TGTGCCAGCAGCTTTTATGGGACGCTCTCCTACGAGCAGTACTTC.